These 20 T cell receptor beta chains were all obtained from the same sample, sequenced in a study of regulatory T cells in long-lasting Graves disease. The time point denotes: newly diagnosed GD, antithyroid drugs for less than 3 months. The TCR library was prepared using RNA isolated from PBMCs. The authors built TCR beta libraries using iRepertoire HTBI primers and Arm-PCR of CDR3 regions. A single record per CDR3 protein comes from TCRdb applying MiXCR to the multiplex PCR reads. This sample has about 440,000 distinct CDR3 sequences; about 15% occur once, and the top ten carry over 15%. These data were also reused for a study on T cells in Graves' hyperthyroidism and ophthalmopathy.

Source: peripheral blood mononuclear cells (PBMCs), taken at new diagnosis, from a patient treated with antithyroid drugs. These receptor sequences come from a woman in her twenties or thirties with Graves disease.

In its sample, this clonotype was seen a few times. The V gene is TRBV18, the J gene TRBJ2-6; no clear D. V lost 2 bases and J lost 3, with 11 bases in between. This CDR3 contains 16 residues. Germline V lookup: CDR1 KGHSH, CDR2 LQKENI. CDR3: CASSPSYALGANVLTF. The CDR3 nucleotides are TGTGCCAGCTCACCATCGTATGCGCTTGGGGCCAACGTCCTGACTTTC. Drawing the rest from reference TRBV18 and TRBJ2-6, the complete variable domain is NAGVMQNPRHLVRRRGQEARLRCSPMKGHSHVYWYRQLPEEGLKFMVYLQKENIIDESGMPKERFSAEFPKEGPSILRIQQVVRGDSAAYFCASSPSYALGANVLTFGAGSRLTVL.

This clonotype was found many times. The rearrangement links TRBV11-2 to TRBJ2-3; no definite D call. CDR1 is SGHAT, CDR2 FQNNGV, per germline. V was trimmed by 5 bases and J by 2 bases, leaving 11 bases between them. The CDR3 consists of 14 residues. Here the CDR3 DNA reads TGTGCCAGCAGCACCGGGCCCATCACAGATACGCAGTATTTT. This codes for CASSTGPITDTQYF. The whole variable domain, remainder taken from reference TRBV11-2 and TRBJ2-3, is EAGVAQSPRYKIIEKRQSVAFWCNPISGHATLYWYQQILGQGPKLLIQFQNNGVVDDSQLPKDRFSAERLKGVDSTLKIQPAKLEDSAVYLCASSTGPITDTQYFGPGTRLTVL.

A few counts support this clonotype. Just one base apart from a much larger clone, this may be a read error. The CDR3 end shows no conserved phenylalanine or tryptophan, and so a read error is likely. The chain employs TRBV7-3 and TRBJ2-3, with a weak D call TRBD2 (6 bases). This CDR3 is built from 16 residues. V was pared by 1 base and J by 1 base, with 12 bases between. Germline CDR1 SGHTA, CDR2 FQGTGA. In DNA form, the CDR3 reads TGTGCCAGCAGCTTAAGGCACGCTAGCGGCACAGATACGCAGTATCTT. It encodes CASSLRHASGTDTQYL.

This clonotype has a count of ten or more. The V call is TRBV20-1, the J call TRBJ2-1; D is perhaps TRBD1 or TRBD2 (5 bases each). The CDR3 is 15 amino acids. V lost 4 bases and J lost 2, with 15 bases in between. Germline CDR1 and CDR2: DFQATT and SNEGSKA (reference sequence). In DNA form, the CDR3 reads TGCAGTGCTAAGACCGGGACGTCCCCCTACAATGAGCAGTTCTTC. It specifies CSAKTGTSPYNEQFF.

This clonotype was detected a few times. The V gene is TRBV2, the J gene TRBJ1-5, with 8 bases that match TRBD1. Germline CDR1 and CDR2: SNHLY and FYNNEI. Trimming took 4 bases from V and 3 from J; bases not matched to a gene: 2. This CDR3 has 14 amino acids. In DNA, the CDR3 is TGTGCCAGCAGTGGACAGGGGCTCAATCAGCCCCAGCATTTT. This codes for CASSGQGLNQPQHF.

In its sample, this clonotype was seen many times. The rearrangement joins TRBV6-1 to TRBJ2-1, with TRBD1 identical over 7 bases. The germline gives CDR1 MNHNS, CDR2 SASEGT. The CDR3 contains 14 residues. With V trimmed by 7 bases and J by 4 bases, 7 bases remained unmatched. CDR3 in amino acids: CASKAGGEYNEQFF. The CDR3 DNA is TGTGCCAGCAAGGCAGGGGGAGAATACAATGAGCAGTTCTTC.

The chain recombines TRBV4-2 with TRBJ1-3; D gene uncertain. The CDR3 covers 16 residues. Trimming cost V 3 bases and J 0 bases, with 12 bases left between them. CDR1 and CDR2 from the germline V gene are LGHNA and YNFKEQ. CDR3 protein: CASSQYSTFSGNTIYF. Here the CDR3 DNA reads TGTGCCAGCAGCCAGTACAGCACTTTCTCTGGAAACACCATATATTTT.

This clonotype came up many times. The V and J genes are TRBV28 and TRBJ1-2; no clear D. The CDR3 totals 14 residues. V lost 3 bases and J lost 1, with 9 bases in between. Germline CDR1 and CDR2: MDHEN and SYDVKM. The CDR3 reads CASSLFASNYGYTF. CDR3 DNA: TGTGCCAGCAGTTTGTTTGCCAGTAACTATGGCTACACCTTC.

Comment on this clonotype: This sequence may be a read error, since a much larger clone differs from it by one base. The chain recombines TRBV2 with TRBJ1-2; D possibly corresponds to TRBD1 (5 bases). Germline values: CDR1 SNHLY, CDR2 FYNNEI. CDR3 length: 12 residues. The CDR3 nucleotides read TGTGTCAGCGTACCGGGGGAGGATGGCTACACCTTC. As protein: CVSVPGEDGYTF.

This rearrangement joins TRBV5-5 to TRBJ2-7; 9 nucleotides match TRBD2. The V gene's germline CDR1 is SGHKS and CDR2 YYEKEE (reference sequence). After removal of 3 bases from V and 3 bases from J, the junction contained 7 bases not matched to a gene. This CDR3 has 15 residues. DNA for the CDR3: TGTGCCAGCAGCTCCCGGACTAGCGCGAACTACGAGCAGTACTTC. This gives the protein CASSSRTSANYEQYF.

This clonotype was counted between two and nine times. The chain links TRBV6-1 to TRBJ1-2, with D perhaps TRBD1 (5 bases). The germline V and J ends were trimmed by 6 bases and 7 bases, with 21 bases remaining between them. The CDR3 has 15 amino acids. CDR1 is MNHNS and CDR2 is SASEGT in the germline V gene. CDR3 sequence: CASRTTGTSGFGYTF. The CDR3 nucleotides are TGTGCCAGCAGAACTACCGGGACCTCTGGCTTTGGCTACACCTTC.

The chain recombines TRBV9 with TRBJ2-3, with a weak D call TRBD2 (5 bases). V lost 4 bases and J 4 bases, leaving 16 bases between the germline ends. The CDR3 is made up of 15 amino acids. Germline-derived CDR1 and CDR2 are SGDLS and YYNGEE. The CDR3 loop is CASSLIGNRADTQYF. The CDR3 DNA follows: TGTGCCAGCAGCCTCATCGGGAATAGGGCAGATACGCAGTATTTT. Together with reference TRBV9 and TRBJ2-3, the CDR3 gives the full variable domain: DSGVTQTPKHLITATGQRVTLRCSPRSGDLSVYWYQQSLDQGLQFLIQYYNGEERAKGNILERFSAQQFPDLHSELNLSSLELGDSALYFCASSLIGNRADTQYFGPGTRLTVL.

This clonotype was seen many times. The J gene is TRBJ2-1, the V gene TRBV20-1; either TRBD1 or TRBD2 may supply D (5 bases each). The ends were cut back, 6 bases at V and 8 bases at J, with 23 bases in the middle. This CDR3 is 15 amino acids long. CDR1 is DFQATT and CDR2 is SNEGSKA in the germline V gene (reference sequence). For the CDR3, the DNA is TGCAGTGCGCCGAACCGGGACCTAGGTATATATGAGCAGTTCTTC. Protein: CSAPNRDLGIYEQFF.

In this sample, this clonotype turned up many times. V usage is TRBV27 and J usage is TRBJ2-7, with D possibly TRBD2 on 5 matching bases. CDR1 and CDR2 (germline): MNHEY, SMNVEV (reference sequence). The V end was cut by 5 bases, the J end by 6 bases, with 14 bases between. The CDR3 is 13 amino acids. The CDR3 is CASSMLAPPEQYF. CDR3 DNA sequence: TGTGCCAGCAGTATGCTAGCACCTCCCGAGCAGTACTTC.

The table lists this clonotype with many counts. The CDR3 DNA follows: TGTGCCAGCAACAACGGTGGGGGTGAGCAGTTCTTC. This encodes CASNNGGGEQFF. The V call is TRBV7-3, the J call TRBJ2-1; D tentatively reads TRBD1 or TRBD2 (5 bases each). Germline V gene data show CDR1 as SGHTA and CDR2 as FQGTGA. The CDR3 extends over 12 amino acids. V lost 7 bases, J lost 9 bases, and 13 bases lay in between.

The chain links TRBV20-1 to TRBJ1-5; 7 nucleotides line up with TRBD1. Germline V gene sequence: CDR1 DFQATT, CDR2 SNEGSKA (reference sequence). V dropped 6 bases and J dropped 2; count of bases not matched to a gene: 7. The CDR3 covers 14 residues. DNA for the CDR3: TGCAGTGCCACGACAGGGATGGGCAATCAGCCCCAGCATTTT. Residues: CSATTGMGNQPQHF.

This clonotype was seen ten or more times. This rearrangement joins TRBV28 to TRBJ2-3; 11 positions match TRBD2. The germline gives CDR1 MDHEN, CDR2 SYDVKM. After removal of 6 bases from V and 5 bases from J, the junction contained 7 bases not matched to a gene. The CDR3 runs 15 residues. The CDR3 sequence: CASSQLAGVVDTQYF. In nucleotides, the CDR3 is TGTGCCAGCAGCCAACTAGCGGGAGTGGTAGATACGCAGTATTTT.

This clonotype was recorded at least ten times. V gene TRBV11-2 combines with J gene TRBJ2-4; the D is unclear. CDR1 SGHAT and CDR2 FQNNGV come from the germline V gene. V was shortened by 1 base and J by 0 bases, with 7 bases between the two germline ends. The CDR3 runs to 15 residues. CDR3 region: CASSLVFLAKNIQYF. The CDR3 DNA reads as TGTGCCAGCAGCTTAGTATTCTTAGCCAAAAACATTCAGTACTTC.

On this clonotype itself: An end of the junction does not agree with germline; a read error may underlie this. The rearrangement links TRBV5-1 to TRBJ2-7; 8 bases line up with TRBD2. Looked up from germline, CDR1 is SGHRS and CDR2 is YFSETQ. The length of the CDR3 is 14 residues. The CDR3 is CASSLAGLGYEQYF. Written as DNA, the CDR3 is TGCGCCAGCAGCTTGGCGGGACTAGGTTACGAGCAATACTTC.

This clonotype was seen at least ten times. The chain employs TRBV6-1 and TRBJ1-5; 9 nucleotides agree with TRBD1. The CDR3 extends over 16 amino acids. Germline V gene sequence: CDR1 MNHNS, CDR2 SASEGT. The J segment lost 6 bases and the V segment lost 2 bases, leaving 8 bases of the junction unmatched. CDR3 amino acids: CASSEQGQGFAQPQHF. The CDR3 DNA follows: TGTGCCAGCAGTGAACAAGGACAGGGGTTTGCTCAGCCCCAGCATTTT.